The clone carrying this T cell receptor (beta chain) was recorded a few times. Its antigen is still unknown. V lost 4 bases, J lost 2 bases, and 20 bases lay in between. CDR1 is SGHAT, CDR2 FQNNGV, per germline. The length of the CDR3 is 17 residues. The sample is drawn from a study of cytotoxic CD8 clonotypes in ibrutinib-treated CLL. Across the study: By median roughly 5.5 years, 12 had progressed and about 15 stayed remitted; responses had been 2 complete and roughly 25 partial. Sequencing produced an average of approximately 230,000 productive templates and under 100,000 productive rearrangements per sample.

Whole-study results and caveats: Baseline-level clonality went beyond age-matched healthy donors and moved in step with circulating CD8+ T-cell counts. Elevated clonality accompanied ibrutinib response, with a return toward baseline values at progression.

Produced via immunoSEQ multiplex PCR; TCRdb's table is partial and in-frame only. The data show 190,000 or so clones, 72% seen once. The J gene is TRBJ1-2, the V gene TRBV11-2; D is possibly TRBD1 (5 bases). The sequenced sample was PBMCs, obtained after 24 months of ibrutinib treatment. The receptor was isolated from a human donor with chronic lymphocytic leukemia. The CDR3 nucleotides read TGTGCCAGCAGCTCACACAGGAGAGCTCACGAGAACTATGGCTACACCTTC. Its translation: CASSSHRRAHENYGYTF.